These 24 T cell receptor beta chains were sequenced from one sample in a study of beta chain features in type 1 diabetes. The sequenced template was cDNA made from the entire isolated RNA. The table came from immunoSEQ multiplex PCR; TCRdb's copy has only in-frame clones and leaves some out. The sample yields 150,000 to 190,000 clones, around 10% seen once. Their target antigens are unknown. Study-wide points: Significant though moderate, a shortening of TCRB CDR3s appeared in all four CD4+ subsets of Type 1 diabetes patients.

Material: central memory CD4+ T cells from blood. Receptors originate from a young man with type 1 diabetes.

The chain combines TRBV4-3 with TRBJ1-2; the D is unclear. Trimming took 1 base from V and 4 from J, leaving 16 bases between them. CDR3 size: 16 residues. Germline lookup yields CDR1 LGHNA and CDR2 YSLEER. The CDR3 loop reads CASSQVGARAFYGYTF. CDR3 coding DNA: TGCGCCAGCAGCCAAGTGGGCGCGAGAGCTTTCTATGGCTACACCTTC.

The V gene is TRBV7-2, the J gene TRBJ2-3; 7 bases map to TRBD2. CDR1 SGHTA and CDR2 FQGNSA come from the germline V gene. V shed 2 bases and J 6 bases; nucleotides not matched to a gene: 5. The CDR3 has 14 amino acids. In DNA form, the CDR3 reads TGTGCCAGCAGCTTAACAGCGGGAATGGATACGCAGTATTTT. Amino acids: CASSLTAGMDTQYF.

J is TRBJ2-1 and V is TRBV15; no firm D call. Deletions cut 6 bases from V and 6 bases from J, with 15 bases between. Germline lookup yields CDR1 LNHNV and CDR2 YYDKDF (reference sequence). The CDR3 runs 14 residues. The CDR3 sequence is CATSTLVESNEQFF. CDR3 DNA sequence: TGTGCCACCAGTACCCTAGTAGAATCCAATGAGCAGTTCTTC.

The chain has TRBV19 and TRBJ2-6, with D hard to call. The germline CDR1 and CDR2 sequences are LNHDA and SQIVND (reference sequence). The germline V and J ends were trimmed by 7 bases and 3 bases, with 16 bases remaining between them. CDR3 size: 16 residues. The CDR3 here is CASTRTFGVGANVLTF. DNA of the CDR3: TGTGCCAGTACTAGAACGTTCGGCGTTGGGGCCAACGTCCTGACTTTC.

V gene TRBV5-1 combines with J gene TRBJ2-5; D possibly corresponds to TRBD2 (6 bases). V shed 0 bases and J shed 5 bases, with 11 bases lying between them. The CDR3 loop spans 14 amino acids. The V gene's germline CDR1 is SGHRS and CDR2 YFSETQ. CDR3 DNA sequence: TGCGCCAGCAGCTTGGGGGCGGGAAAGGAGACCCAGTACTTC. It encodes CASSLGAGKETQYF.

The rearrangement uses TRBV19 and TRBJ2-3; 12 bases are shared with TRBD2. Trimming removed 8 bases from V and 2 bases from J; junction bases left unmatched: 5. This CDR3 has 15 amino acids. Per germline, CDR1 LNHDA and CDR2 SQIVND (reference sequence). In DNA, the CDR3 is TGTGCCAGTCGCCGACTAGCGGGGGACACAGATACGCAGTATTTT. Its protein is CASRRLAGDTDTQYF.

This clone turned up a few times. The chain carries TRBV28 and TRBJ2-7; D is undetermined. Trimming cost V 4 bases and J 2 bases, with 3 bases left between them. CDR3 size: 11 residues. Looked up from germline, CDR1 is MDHEN and CDR2 is SYDVKM. CDR3 protein: CASSSAYEQYF. In DNA, the CDR3 is TGTGCCAGCAGTTCCGCCTACGAGCAGTACTTC. The variable domain in full, completed from reference TRBV28 and TRBJ2-7, reads DVKVTQSSRYLVKRTGEKVFLECVQDMDHENMFWYRQDPGLGLRLIYFSYDVKMKEKGDIPEGYSVSREKKERFSLILESASTNQTSMYLCASSSAYEQYFGPGTRLTVT.

V gene TRBV7-9 combines with J gene TRBJ2-6; D is possibly TRBD1 (6 bases). The CDR3 spans 16 residues. In germline, CDR1 is SEHNR, CDR2 FQNEAQ (reference sequence). V was shortened by 5 bases and J by 0 bases, with 11 bases between the two germline ends. CDR3 loop: CASSPQQGSGANVLTF. For the CDR3, the DNA is TGTGCCAGCAGCCCACAACAGGGCTCTGGGGCCAACGTCCTGACTTTC.

The chain is built from TRBV18 and TRBJ2-1; weak D call: TRBD2 (6 bases). This CDR3 is built from 17 residues. With 0 bases removed from V and 2 bases from J, the gap between germline ends came to 14 bases. From germline, CDR1 is KGHSH and CDR2 LQKENI. The CDR3 region has the DNA TGTGCCAGCTCACCACCGCAGAGCGGGTTAACCTACAATGAGCAGTTCTTC. Translating gives CASSPPQSGLTYNEQFF.

CDR3 in DNA: TGTGCCAGCCTCTTGGCGGGAGCGTACAATGAGCAGTTCTTC. Translation gives CASLLAGAYNEQFF. The chain recombines TRBV28 with TRBJ2-1; 7 bases map to TRBD2. Germline V gene data show CDR1 as MDHEN and CDR2 as SYDVKM. This CDR3 region has 14 residues. Trimming cost V 8 bases and J 4 bases; bases outside gene matches: 8.

The chain joins TRBV5-4 to TRBJ2-5; D remains unclear. The V gene lost 4 bases and the J gene lost 1 base, with 5 bases spanning the gap. This CDR3 is built from 12 residues. Germline CDR1 reads SGHNT; CDR2 reads YYREEE (reference sequence). In DNA form, the CDR3 reads TGTGCCAGCAGCCCCTTCCAAGAGACCCAGTACTTC. This sequence encodes CASSPFQETQYF.

This clone was seen a handful of times. The V and J genes are TRBV2 and TRBJ2-7; the D gene is possibly TRBD1 (6 bases). This CDR3 region has 12 residues. V lost 8 bases and J 3 bases, leaving 11 bases between the germline ends. Germline V gene data show CDR1 as SNHLY and CDR2 as FYNNEI. CDR3 coding DNA: TGTGCCAGCGCGCTGGACAGCTACGAGCAGTACTTC. It is translated as CASALDSYEQYF.

This clone was seen a handful of times. J is TRBJ2-2 and V is TRBV5-6, with TRBD2 matching 9 bases. The CDR3 consists of 13 residues. With V trimmed by 5 bases and J by 8 bases, 4 bases remained unmatched. The germline gives CDR1 SGHDT, CDR2 YYEEEE. The DNA for the CDR3 is TGTGCCAGCAGGAGGACTAGCGCGGGGGAGCTGTTTTTT. It codes for CASRRTSAGELFF.

The chain links TRBV5-1 to TRBJ1-1; D is undetermined. CDR1 and CDR2 from the germline V gene are SGHRS and YFSETQ. This CDR3 is 14 amino acids long. The V end was cut by 0 bases, the J end by 5 bases, with 11 bases between. The CDR3, as DNA: TGCGCCAGCAGCTTGGATGCGGAGAGGACTGAAGCTTTCTTT. Its translation: CASSLDAERTEAFF. Complete variable domain (other parts from reference TRBV5-1 and TRBJ1-1): KAGVTQTPRYLIKTRGQQVTLSCSPISGHRSVSWYQQTPGQGLQFLFEYFSETQRNKGNFPGRFSGRQFSNSRSEMNVSTLELGDSALYLCASSLDAERTEAFFGQGTRLTVV.

The chain combines TRBV7-2 with TRBJ2-1; TRBD2 agrees at 13 bases. Looked up from germline, CDR1 is SGHTA and CDR2 is FQGNSA. The junction had 9 bases not matched to a gene; V was cut back by 5 bases and J by 11 bases. The CDR3 extends over 15 amino acids. CDR3 loop: CASSAGTSGTLKQFF. The CDR3 nucleotides read TGTGCCAGCAGCGCTGGGACTAGCGGGACCCTCAAGCAGTTCTTC.

This chain uses TRBV6-6 with TRBJ2-1; 8 nucleotides align to TRBD2. Germline V gene data show CDR1 as MNHNY and CDR2 as SVGAGI (reference sequence). This CDR3 is 12 amino acids long. The V segment lost 6 bases and the J segment 9 bases; nucleotides outside the gene matches: 4. The CDR3 nucleotides read TGTGCCAGCAGGGACGGACTAGCTGAGCAGTTCTTC. Amino acids: CASRDGLAEQFF.

The genes are TRBV5-1 and TRBJ2-6; no firm D call. The CDR3 is 16 residues long. Trimming left V 1 base short and J 0 bases short, with 8 bases between. Germline values: CDR1 SGHRS, CDR2 YFSETQ. The CDR3 DNA follows: TGCGCCAGCAGCTTGAAACAGAACTCTGGGGCCAACGTCCTGACTTTC. This gives the protein CASSLKQNSGANVLTF.

This clone turned up a few times. The chain couples TRBV7-2 to TRBJ1-5; D is uncertain. Trimming took 5 bases from V and 5 from J, leaving 13 bases between them. Germline lookup yields CDR1 SGHTA and CDR2 FQGNSA. CDR3 length: 14 residues. CDR3 DNA: TGTGCCAGCAGCCTCCTCGGTGCGGATCAGCCCCAGCATTTT. Encoded protein: CASSLLGADQPQHF.

This clone was counted a few times. The V and J genes are TRBV7-2 and TRBJ2-1; tentative D call: TRBD2 (6 bases). The CDR3 runs 14 residues. CDR1 SGHTA and CDR2 FQGNSA come from the germline V gene. V lost 1 base and J 9 bases, leaving 13 bases between the germline ends. CDR3 loop: CASSLDTGTPEQFF. The CDR3 DNA reads TGTGCCAGCAGCTTAGACACCGGGACTCCTGAGCAGTTCTTC.

This clone was detected a few times. The V call is TRBV5-1, the J call TRBJ2-7; TRBD1 matches at 7 bases. CDR1 is SGHRS, CDR2 YFSETQ, per germline. Unmatched junction bases numbered 3, after V lost 0 bases and J lost 6 bases. CDR3 length equals 13 residues. The CDR3 region has the DNA TGCGCCAGCAGCTTGGACAGGGGAAGCGAGCAGTACTTC. Its translation is CASSLDRGSEQYF.

This clone was detected only a few times. CDR3 amino acids: CSVLGSQEQYF. The CDR3 coding sequence is TGCAGCGTTCTCGGTTCTCAAGAGCAGTACTTC. The V gene is TRBV29-1, the J gene TRBJ2-5, with no clear D. Trimming pared 5 bases from V and 11 bases from J, leaving 15 bases between. Germline CDR1 is SQVTM and CDR2 is ANQGSEA. CDR3 length: 11 residues.

This sequence joins TRBV7-2 and TRBJ2-5; D is unclear. The CDR3 covers 14 residues. Germline lookup yields CDR1 SGHTA and CDR2 FQGNSA. Trimming cost V 1 base and J 5 bases, with 11 bases left between them. The CDR3 loop is CASSLGLLVETQYF. The CDR3 DNA sequence: TGTGCCAGCAGCTTAGGACTCCTTGTTGAGACCCAGTACTTC.

This clone has more than one count but fewer than ten. This sample includes further DNA sequences coding for the same CDR3. J is TRBJ2-1 and V is TRBV5-6, with unresolved D. The germline gives CDR1 SGHDT, CDR2 YYEEEE. V was clipped by 2 bases and J by 6 bases, with 6 bases between them. This CDR3 has 12 amino acids. CDR3 DNA: TGTGCCAGCAGCTTCACTGGCAATGAGCAGTTCTTC. Its protein is CASSFTGNEQFF.

This chain connects TRBV7-9 to TRBJ2-7, with 8 bases matching TRBD2. This CDR3 spans 14 amino acids. Looked up from germline, CDR1 is SEHNR and CDR2 is FQNEAQ (reference sequence). The trim removed 5 bases at V and 4 bases at J, leaving 7 bases unmatched. CDR3 residues: CASSPGTRGYEQYF. The CDR3 coding sequence is TGTGCCAGCAGCCCCGGGACTAGGGGGTACGAGCAGTACTTC.